This T cell receptor (beta chain) originates from a study of metastatic and nonmetastatic thyroid tumors. In the study overall: Across blood and tumor or nodule tissue, repertoires from malignant and benign thyroid patients were compared with one another.

Thyroid surgery was preceded by no treatment in any patient. This clone showed up just a few times. The antigen remains unidentified. Per the study methods: The study built a papillary thyroid cancer distant-metastasis classifier from CDR3 differences across clinicopathological groups. TCRdb ran MiXCR on the PCR reads. TCRdb, rather than the study authors, made the V and J calls. The table shows roughly 55,000 clones, with roughly 17% occurring only once. The study's findings and limits: Relative to benign nodules, malignant thyroid tumors were reportedly characterized by significantly elevated TCR beta diversity in blood and tumor.

Germline lookup yields CDR1 MNHEY and CDR2 SVGEGT. This CDR3 spans 18 amino acids. V was shortened by 7 bases and J by 5 bases, with 27 bases between the two germline ends. The sample consisted of blood. This receptor was identified in a male donor with papillary thyroid cancer or a benign thyroid nodule (not recorded which). Some clones in this sample may be carry-over from other donors' samples. The chain recombines TRBV6-2 or TRBV6-3 with TRBJ1-5; a possible D gene is TRBD1 (6 bases). The CDR3 bases are TGTGCCAGCATCCAGGACAGACTTAAGGCCTTTGTGCATCAGCCCCAGCATTTT. It translates to CASIQDRLKAFVHQPQHF.